Below are 8 T cell receptor beta chains sequenced from a single sample in a study of blood T cell repertoires in COVID-19. Here immunoSEQ multiplex PCR was the method, and the copy in TCRdb shows in-frame clones only, minus some. The table lists 140,000 to 150,000 clones, approximately 82% of them singletons. Material for sequencing was peripheral blood. These TCRs come from a man aged 55 to 69 with active or convalescent COVID-19.

This chain joins TRBV6-5 and TRBJ2-1, with 7 bases lining up with TRBD1. Trimming took 8 bases from V and 5 from J; bases not matched to a gene: 9. The CDR3 has 14 residues. In germline, CDR1 is MNHEY, CDR2 SVGAGI. The CDR3 loop is CASADRETHNEQFF. As DNA, the CDR3 is TGTGCCAGCGCCGACAGGGAGACTCACAATGAGCAGTTCTTC.

V gene TRBV7-2 combines with J gene TRBJ2-7, with TRBD1 as a possible D gene (6 bases). Germline loops: CDR1 SGHTA, CDR2 FQGNSA. This CDR3 comprises 17 residues. V shed 5 bases and J shed 1 base, with 21 bases lying between them. CDR3 region: CASSPEPVGAQSYEQYV. The CDR3 nucleotides are TGTGCCAGCAGCCCCGAGCCGGTGGGGGCCCAATCCTACGAGCAGTACGTC.

The V gene is TRBV6-5, the J gene TRBJ1-1; D unresolved. The CDR3 runs 13 residues. Trimming removed 2 bases at V and 7 bases at J, with 11 bases between. Looked up from germline, CDR1 is MNHEY and CDR2 is SVGAGI. CDR3 region: CASSYEGGLEAFF. DNA for the CDR3: TGTGCCAGCAGTTACGAGGGAGGTCTTGAAGCTTTCTTT.

CDR3 region: CASSGRRGNTEAFF. The CDR3 nucleotides are TGTGCCAGCAGCGGGCGGAGGGGGAACACTGAAGCTTTCTTT. The genes are TRBV3-1 (or the pseudogene TRBV3-2) and TRBJ1-1; possibly TRBD1 for D (5 bases). Germline V lookup: CDR1 LGHDT, CDR2 YNNKEL (reference sequence). V gave up 5 bases and J gave up 1 base, with 11 bases separating them. CDR3 size: 14 residues.

This clone has only a few counts. The chain links TRBV5-1 to TRBJ2-3; 11 bases match TRBD2. CDR1 is SGHRS and CDR2 is YFSETQ in the germline V gene. The junction had 8 bases not matched to a gene; V was cut back by 0 bases and J by 2 bases. CDR3 length equals 18 residues. The DNA for the CDR3 is TGCGCCAGCAGCTTGGCCCGACTAGCGGGATTGGACACAGATACGCAGTATTTT. The encoded protein is CASSLARLAGLDTDTQYF. The whole variable domain, remainder taken from reference TRBV5-1 and TRBJ2-3, is KAGVTQTPRYLIKTRGQQVTLSCSPISGHRSVSWYQQTPGQGLQFLFEYFSETQRNKGNFPGRFSGRQFSNSRSEMNVSTLELGDSALYLCASSLARLAGLDTDTQYFGPGTRLTVL.

The rearrangement joins TRBV6-1 to TRBJ1-2, with D maybe TRBD1 (5 bases). V was shortened by 4 bases and J by 4 bases, with 19 bases between the two germline ends. The CDR3 loop spans 16 amino acids. Germline V gene sequence: CDR1 MNHNS, CDR2 SASEGT. The CDR3 reads CASSGYDLPGGYGYTF. In nucleotides, the CDR3 is TGTGCCAGCAGTGGTTACGATCTCCCGGGGGGCTATGGCTACACCTTC.

The CDR3 here is CASKELAGGTDTQYF. The CDR3 nucleotides read TGTGCCAGTAAGGAACTAGCGGGGGGCACAGATACGCAGTATTTT. The chain couples TRBV19 to TRBJ2-3; the match to TRBD2 covers 11 bases. The CDR3 spans 15 residues. Germline CDR1 reads LNHDA; CDR2 reads SQIVND (reference sequence). V shed 7 bases, J shed 1 base, and the junction held 4 bases outside the gene matches.

Many counts were recorded for this clone. The chain joins TRBV2 to TRBJ1-5, with D unresolved. Looked up from germline, CDR1 is SNHLY and CDR2 is FYNNEI. Trimming shortened V by 4 bases and J by 9 bases, and 7 bases separated the two germline ends. CDR3 length: 11 residues. CDR3 sequence reads: CASSGSRPQHF. CDR3 bases: TGTGCCAGCAGTGGTTCGCGGCCCCAGCATTTT.